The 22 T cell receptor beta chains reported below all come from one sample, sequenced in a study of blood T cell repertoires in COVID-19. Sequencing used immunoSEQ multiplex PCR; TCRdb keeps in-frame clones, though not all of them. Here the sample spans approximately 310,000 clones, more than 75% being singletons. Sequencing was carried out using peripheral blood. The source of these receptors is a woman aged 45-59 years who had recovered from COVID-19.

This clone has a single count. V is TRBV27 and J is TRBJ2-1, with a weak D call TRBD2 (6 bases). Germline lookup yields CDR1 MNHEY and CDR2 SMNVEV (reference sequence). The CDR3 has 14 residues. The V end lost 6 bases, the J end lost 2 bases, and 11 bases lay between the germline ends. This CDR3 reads CASSQGLTYNEQFF. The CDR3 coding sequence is TGTGCCAGCAGCCAAGGACTAACCTACAATGAGCAGTTCTTC.

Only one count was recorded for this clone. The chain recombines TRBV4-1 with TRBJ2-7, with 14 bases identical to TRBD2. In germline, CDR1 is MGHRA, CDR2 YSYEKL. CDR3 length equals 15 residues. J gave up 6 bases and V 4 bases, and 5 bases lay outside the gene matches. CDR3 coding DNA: TGCGCCAGCAGCCTCCCGGGACTAGCGGGGGCCGAGCAGTACTTC. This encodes CASSLPGLAGAEQYF.

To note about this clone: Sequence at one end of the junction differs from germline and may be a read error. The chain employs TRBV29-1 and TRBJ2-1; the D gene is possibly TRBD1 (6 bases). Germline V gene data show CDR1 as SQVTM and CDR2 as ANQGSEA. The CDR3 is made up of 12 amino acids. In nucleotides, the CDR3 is TGCAGCGTTGTCAAACAGGGCAATGGGCAGTTCTTC. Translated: CSVVKQGNGQFF.

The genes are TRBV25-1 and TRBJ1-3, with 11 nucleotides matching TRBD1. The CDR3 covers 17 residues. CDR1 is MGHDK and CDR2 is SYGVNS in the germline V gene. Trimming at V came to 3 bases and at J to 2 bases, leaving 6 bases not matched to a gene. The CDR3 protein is CASSDHPGQGAGNTIYF. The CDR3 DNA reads TGTGCCAGCAGTGACCATCCGGGACAGGGGGCTGGAAACACCATATATTTT.

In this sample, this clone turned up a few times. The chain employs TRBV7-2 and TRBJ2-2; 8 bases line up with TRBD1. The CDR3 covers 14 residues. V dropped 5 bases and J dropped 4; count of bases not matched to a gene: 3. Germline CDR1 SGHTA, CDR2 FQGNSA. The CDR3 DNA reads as TGTGCCAGCAGCGGACAGGGCAGCACCGGGGAGCTGTTTTTT. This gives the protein CASSGQGSTGELFF.

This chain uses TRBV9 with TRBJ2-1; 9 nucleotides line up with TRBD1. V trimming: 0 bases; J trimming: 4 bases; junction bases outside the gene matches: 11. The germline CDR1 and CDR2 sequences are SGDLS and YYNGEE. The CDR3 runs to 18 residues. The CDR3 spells CASSVGTTGGGAYNEQFF. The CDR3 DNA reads TGTGCCAGCAGCGTAGGAACCACAGGGGGCGGTGCGTACAATGAGCAGTTCTTC.

CDR3 amino acids: CASSLELQGAKGYTF. CDR3 sequence (DNA): TGTGCCAGCAGCTTAGAACTTCAGGGGGCGAAGGGCTACACCTTC. The chain is built from TRBV7-2 and TRBJ1-2; TRBD1 matches 8 bases. Germline V gene lookup returns CDR1 SGHTA and CDR2 FQGNSA. The CDR3 totals 15 residues. J gave up 8 bases and V 1 base, and 9 bases lay outside the gene matches.

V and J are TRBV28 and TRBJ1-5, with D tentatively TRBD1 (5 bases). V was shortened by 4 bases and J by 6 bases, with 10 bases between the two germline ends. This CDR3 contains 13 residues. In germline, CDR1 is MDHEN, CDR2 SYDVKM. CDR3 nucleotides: TGTGCCAGCAGTTGGGGGGGGAGTCAGCCCCAGCATTTT. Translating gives CASSWGGSQPQHF.

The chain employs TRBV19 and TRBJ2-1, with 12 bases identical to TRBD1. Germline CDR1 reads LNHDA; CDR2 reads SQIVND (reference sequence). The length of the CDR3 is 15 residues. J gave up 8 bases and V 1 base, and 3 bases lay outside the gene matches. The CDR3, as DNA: TGTGCCAGTAGTATAGGGGACAGGGGGCTGGATGAGCAGTTCTTC. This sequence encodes CASSIGDRGLDEQFF.

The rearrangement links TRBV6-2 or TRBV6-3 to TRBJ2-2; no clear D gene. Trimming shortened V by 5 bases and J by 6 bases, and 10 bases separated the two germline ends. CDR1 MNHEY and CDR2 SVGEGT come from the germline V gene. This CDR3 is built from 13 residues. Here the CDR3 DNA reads TGTGCCAGCAGTGTTCATGCGGCCGGGGAGCTGTTTTTT. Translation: CASSVHAAGELFF.

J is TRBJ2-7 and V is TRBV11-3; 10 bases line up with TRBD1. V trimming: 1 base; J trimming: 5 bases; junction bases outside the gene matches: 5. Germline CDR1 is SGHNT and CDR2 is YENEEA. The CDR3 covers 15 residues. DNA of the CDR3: TGTGCCAGCAGCTTAGGCGGGACAGGGGACCACGAGCAGTACTTC. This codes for CASSLGGTGDHEQYF. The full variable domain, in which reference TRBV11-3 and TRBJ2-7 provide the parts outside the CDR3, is EAGVVQSPRYKIIEKKQPVAFWCNPISGHNTLYWYLQNLGQGPELLIRYENEEAVDDSQLPKDRFSAERLKGVDSTLKIQPAELGDSAVYLCASSLGGTGDHEQYFGPGTRLTVT.

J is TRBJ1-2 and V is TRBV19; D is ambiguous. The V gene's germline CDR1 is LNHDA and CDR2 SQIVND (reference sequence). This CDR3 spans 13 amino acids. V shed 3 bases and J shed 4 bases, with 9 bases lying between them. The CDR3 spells CASSIGGSYGYTF. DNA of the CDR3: TGTGCCAGTAGTATCGGCGGCAGCTATGGCTACACCTTC.

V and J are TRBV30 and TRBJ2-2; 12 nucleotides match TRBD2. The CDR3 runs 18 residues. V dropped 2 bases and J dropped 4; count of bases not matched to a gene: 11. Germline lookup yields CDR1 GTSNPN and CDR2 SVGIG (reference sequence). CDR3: CAWSRLAGGPGSTGELFF. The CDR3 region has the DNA TGTGCCTGGAGTCGCCTAGCGGGAGGGCCGGGGAGCACCGGGGAGCTGTTTTTT.

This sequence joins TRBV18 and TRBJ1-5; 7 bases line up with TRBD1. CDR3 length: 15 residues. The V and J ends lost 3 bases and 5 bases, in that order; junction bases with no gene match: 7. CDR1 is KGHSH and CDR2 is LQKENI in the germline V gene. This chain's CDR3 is CASSPSGTEYQPQHF. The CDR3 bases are TGTGCCAGCTCACCGTCCGGGACAGAGTATCAGCCCCAGCATTTT.

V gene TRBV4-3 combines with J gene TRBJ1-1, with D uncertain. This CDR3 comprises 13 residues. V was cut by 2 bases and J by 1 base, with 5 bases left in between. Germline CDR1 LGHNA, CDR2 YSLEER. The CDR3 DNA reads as TGCGCCAGCAGCCAACAATGGAACACTGAAGCTTTCTTT. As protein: CASSQQWNTEAFF.

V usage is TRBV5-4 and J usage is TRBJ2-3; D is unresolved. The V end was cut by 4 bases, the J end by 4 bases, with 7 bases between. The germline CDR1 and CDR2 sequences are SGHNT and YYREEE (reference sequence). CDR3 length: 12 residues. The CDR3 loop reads CASSRSSDTQYF. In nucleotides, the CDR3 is TGTGCCAGCAGCCGTTCTTCAGATACGCAGTATTTT. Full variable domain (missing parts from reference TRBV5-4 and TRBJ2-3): ETGVTQSPTHLIKTRGQQVTLRCSSQSGHNTVSWYQQALGQGPQFIFQYYREEENGRGNFPPRFSGLQFPNYSSELNVNALELDDSALYLCASSRSSDTQYFGPGTRLTVL.

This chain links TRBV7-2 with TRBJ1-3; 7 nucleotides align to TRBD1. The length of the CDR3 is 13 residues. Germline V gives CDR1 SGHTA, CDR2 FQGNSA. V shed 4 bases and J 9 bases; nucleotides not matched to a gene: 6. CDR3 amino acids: CASSSGQASTIYF. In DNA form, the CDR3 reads TGTGCCAGCAGCTCCGGACAGGCATCCACCATATATTTT.

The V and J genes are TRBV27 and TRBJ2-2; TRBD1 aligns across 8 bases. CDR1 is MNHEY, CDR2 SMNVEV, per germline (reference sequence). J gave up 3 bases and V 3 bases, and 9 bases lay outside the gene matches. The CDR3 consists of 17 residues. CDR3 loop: CASSFRGTGGHTGELFF. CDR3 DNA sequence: TGTGCCAGCAGTTTTCGAGGGACAGGTGGCCACACCGGGGAGCTGTTTTTT.

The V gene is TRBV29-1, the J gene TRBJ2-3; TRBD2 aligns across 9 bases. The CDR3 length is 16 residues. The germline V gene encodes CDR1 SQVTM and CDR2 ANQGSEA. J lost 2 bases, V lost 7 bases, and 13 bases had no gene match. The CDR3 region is CSASGTSLLNTDTQYF. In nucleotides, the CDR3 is TGCAGCGCATCCGGGACTAGCCTTCTCAACACAGATACGCAGTATTTT.

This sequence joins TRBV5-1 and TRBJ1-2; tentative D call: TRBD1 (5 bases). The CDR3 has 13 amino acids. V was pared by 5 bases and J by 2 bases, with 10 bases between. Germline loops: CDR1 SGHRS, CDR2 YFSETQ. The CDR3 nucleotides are TGCGCCAGCAGATTACAGGAGAACTATGGCTACACCTTC. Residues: CASRLQENYGYTF.

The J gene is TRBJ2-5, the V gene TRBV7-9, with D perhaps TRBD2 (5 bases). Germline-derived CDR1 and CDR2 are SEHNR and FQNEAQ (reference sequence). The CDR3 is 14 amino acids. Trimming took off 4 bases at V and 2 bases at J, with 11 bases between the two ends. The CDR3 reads CASSSDGKQETQYF. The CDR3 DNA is TGTGCCAGCAGCTCGGACGGGAAACAAGAGACCCAGTACTTC.

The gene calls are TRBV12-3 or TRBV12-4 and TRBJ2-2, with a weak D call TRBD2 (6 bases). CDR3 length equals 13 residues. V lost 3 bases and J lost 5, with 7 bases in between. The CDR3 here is CASSFAGTGELFF. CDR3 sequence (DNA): TGTGCCAGCAGTTTTGCGGGGACCGGGGAGCTGTTTTTT.